The 21 T cell receptor beta chains presented below share a single source sample, sequenced in a study of radiation and T cells in renal cell carcinoma. Time point: blood 4 weeks post-SBRT, at nephrectomy. As to treatment: 15 Gy SBRT to primary tumor, nephrectomy 4 weeks later. This table comes from immunoSEQ multiplex PCR, and its TCRdb copy is limited to in-frame clones, with some not included. In the table there are about 170,000 clones, less than 90% of which are singletons. Sequencing used blood, obtained from a patient whose treatment included radiotherapy and nephrectomy. The receptors derive from a woman aged 45-65 years with renal cell carcinoma.

This chain joins TRBV6-1 and TRBJ1-5; weak D call: TRBD1 (6 bases). This CDR3 is built from 15 residues. Trimming cost V 2 bases and J 6 bases, with 14 bases left between them. CDR1 is MNHNS, CDR2 SASEGT, per germline. CDR3 DNA: TGTGCCAGCAGTGAAAATCGGGGGGCGAGTCAGCCCCAGCATTTT. Protein sequence: CASSENRGASQPQHF.

This sequence joins TRBV27 and TRBJ1-6, with a possible D match to TRBD1 (6 bases). CDR3 size: 13 residues. V lost 2 bases and J 7 bases, leaving 6 bases between the germline ends. Germline assignment: CDR1 MNHEY and CDR2 SMNVEV (reference sequence). Written as DNA, the CDR3 is TGTGCCAGCAGTTTAGGACAGAATTCACCCCTCCACTTT. Protein: CASSLGQNSPLHF.

The rearrangement uses TRBV5-5 and TRBJ2-3; 10 positions agree with TRBD2. After removal of 4 bases from V and 0 bases from J, the junction contained 8 bases not matched to a gene. The CDR3 has 17 residues. Germline loops: CDR1 SGHKS, CDR2 YYEKEE (reference sequence). The CDR3: CASSGGGLADSTDTQYF. For the CDR3, the DNA is TGTGCCAGCAGCGGTGGTGGACTAGCGGATAGCACAGATACGCAGTATTTT.

The chain has TRBV11-3 and TRBJ2-5; perhaps TRBD2 as D (5 bases). The CDR3 is 13 residues long. Trimming removed 4 bases from V and 2 bases from J, with 8 bases in between. The germline V gene encodes CDR1 SGHNT and CDR2 YENEEA. The CDR3 reads CASSWGVQETQYF. CDR3 sequence (DNA): TGTGCCAGCAGCTGGGGAGTACAAGAGACCCAGTACTTC.

The rearrangement uses TRBV7-2 and TRBJ2-7, with a tentative D call TRBD2 (6 bases). This CDR3 is 14 amino acids long. Germline-derived CDR1 and CDR2 are SGHTA and FQGNSA. The ends were cut back, 3 bases at V and 2 bases at J, with 11 bases in the middle. As DNA, the CDR3 is TGTGCCAGCAGCTTTGGCGGGGTGGCCTACGAGCAGTACTTC. Its protein is CASSFGGVAYEQYF.

J is TRBJ1-4 and V is TRBV7-9; 8 positions agree with TRBD1. Germline V CDR1 and CDR2: SEHNR, FQNEAQ (reference sequence). V trimming: 5 bases; J trimming: 8 bases; junction bases outside the gene matches: 13. The CDR3 runs to 16 residues. As DNA, the CDR3 is TGTGCCAGCAGCCCCACCGTGACAGGGGTTAGGGAAAAACTGTTTTTT. Protein product: CASSPTVTGVREKLFF. Variable domain in full (rest from reference TRBV7-9 and TRBJ1-4): DTGVSQNPRHKITKRGQNVTFRCDPISEHNRLYWYRQTLGQGPEFLTYFQNEAQLEKSRLLSDRFSAERPKGSFSTLEIQRTEQGDSAMYLCASSPTVTGVREKLFFGSGTQLSVL.

V is TRBV11-2 and J is TRBJ2-1, with a possible D match to TRBD2 (6 bases). Per germline, CDR1 SGHAT and CDR2 FQNNGV. Deletions cut 1 base from V and 2 bases from J, with 9 bases between. This CDR3 is 15 amino acids long. The CDR3 spells CASSLGPGAYNEQFF. The CDR3 DNA is TGTGCCAGCAGCTTAGGCCCGGGGGCCTACAATGAGCAGTTCTTC.

The V call is TRBV18, the J call TRBJ1-3, with a possible D match to TRBD1 (6 bases). Germline V CDR1 and CDR2: KGHSH, LQKENI. CDR3 length: 14 amino acids. V was pared by 8 bases and J by 4 bases, with 15 bases between. DNA of the CDR3: TGTGCCAGCGCCACACAGGGAACAGGAAACACCATATATTTT. It is translated as CASATQGTGNTIYF.

The chain is built from TRBV18 and TRBJ2-1, with D possibly matching TRBD2 (5 bases). Looked up from germline, CDR1 is KGHSH and CDR2 is LQKENI. The ends were cut back, 1 base at V and 7 bases at J, with 17 bases in the middle. The CDR3 covers 16 residues. In DNA, the CDR3 is TGTGCCAGCTCACCACAGCCACACGGACTCAAAAATGAGCAGTTCTTC. It translates to CASSPQPHGLKNEQFF.

J is TRBJ2-7 and V is TRBV2; maybe TRBD1 (6 bases). The CDR3 runs 13 residues. V lost 4 bases, J lost 7 bases, and 14 bases lay in between. The germline V gene has CDR1 SNHLY and CDR2 FYNNEI. The CDR3 loop reads CASSAGLGGEQYF. CDR3 sequence (DNA): TGTGCCAGCAGTGCCGGCTTAGGGGGAGAGCAGTACTTC.

The chain uses TRBV19 and TRBJ1-6; no firm D call. V was shortened by 5 bases and J by 7 bases, with 12 bases between the two germline ends. This CDR3 has 14 amino acids. Per germline, CDR1 LNHDA and CDR2 SQIVND (reference sequence). The CDR3 sequence is CASSSRTGNSPLHF. CDR3 sequence (DNA): TGTGCCAGTAGTTCGAGGACGGGCAATTCACCCCTCCACTTT. Based on the CDR3 plus reference TRBV19 and TRBJ1-6, the full variable domain is DGGITQSPKYLFRKEGQNVTLSCEQNLNHDAMYWYRQDPGQGLRLIYYSQIVNDFQKGDIAEGYSVSREKKESFPLTVTSAQKNPTAFYLCASSSRTGNSPLHFGNGTRLTVT.

V and J are TRBV11-2 and TRBJ1-2; D unclear. V was shortened by 5 bases and J by 3 bases, with 7 bases between the two germline ends. The germline gives CDR1 SGHAT, CDR2 FQNNGV. The CDR3 contains 12 residues. CDR3 in DNA: TGTGCCAGCAGCGCCGTGGACTATGGCTACACCTTC. Protein: CASSAVDYGYTF.

The rearrangement links TRBV6-5 to TRBJ1-6, with TRBD1 matching over 9 bases. Losses at the gene ends were 7 bases for V and 10 bases for J; bases not matched to a gene: 8. Germline values: CDR1 MNHEY, CDR2 SVGAGI. This CDR3 comprises 14 residues. The CDR3 DNA reads TGTGCCAGCACCCCCGGACAGGGGCAATCACCCCTCCACTTT. It encodes CASTPGQGQSPLHF.

This sequence joins TRBV7-8 and TRBJ1-2, with D unclear. The CDR3 has 14 residues. The V gene's germline CDR1 is SGHVS and CDR2 FQNEAQ. Trimming took off 3 bases at V and 0 bases at J, with 8 bases between the two ends. CDR3 in amino acids: CASSLLRSNYGYTF. DNA for the CDR3: TGTGCCAGCAGCTTGCTCAGGTCTAACTATGGCTACACCTTC. The whole variable domain, remainder taken from reference TRBV7-8 and TRBJ1-2, is GAGVSQSPRYKVAKRGQDVALRCDPISGHVSLFWYQQALGQGPEFLTYFQNEAQLDKSGLPSDRFFAERPEGSVSTLKIQRTQQEDSAVYLCASSLLRSNYGYTFGSGTRLTVV.

The genes are TRBV10-3 and TRBJ1-2; no clear D gene. The CDR3 has 13 residues. The ends were cut back, 0 bases at V and 3 bases at J, with 5 bases in the middle. Germline V gene data show CDR1 as ENHRY and CDR2 as SYGVKD. CDR3 nucleotide sequence: TGTGCCATCAGTGAGTCGGCGGACTATGGCTACACCTTC. It codes for CAISESADYGYTF.

The chain combines TRBV7-2 with TRBJ2-3; D is unclear. The CDR3 is 13 residues long. V lost 0 bases and J lost 5, with 6 bases in between. Germline CDR1 is SGHTA and CDR2 is FQGNSA. The CDR3 sequence: CASSLALVDTQYF. As DNA, the CDR3 is TGTGCCAGCAGCTTAGCGCTGGTAGATACGCAGTATTTT.

The chain employs TRBV2 and TRBJ2-1; 8 bases match TRBD2. Germline V gene lookup returns CDR1 SNHLY and CDR2 FYNNEI. Trimming removed 7 bases from V and 3 bases from J; junction bases left unmatched: 5. This CDR3 is 14 amino acids long. The CDR3 DNA follows: TGTGCCAGCACCAGGACTAGCTTCTACAATGAGCAGTTCTTC. Its protein is CASTRTSFYNEQFF.

The chain has TRBV4-1 and TRBJ1-1; the D gene is possibly TRBD1 (5 bases). The CDR3 has 12 amino acids. In germline, CDR1 is MGHRA, CDR2 YSYEKL. V was pared by 3 bases and J by 7 bases, with 9 bases between. The CDR3 protein is CASSQAGIEAFF. The DNA of the CDR3 is TGCGCCAGCAGCCAGGCAGGGATTGAAGCTTTCTTT.

The genes are TRBV7-3 and TRBJ2-1; possibly TRBD2 for D (8 bases). V was clipped by 1 base and J by 7 bases, with 14 bases between them. Germline V gene lookup returns CDR1 SGHTA and CDR2 FQGTGA. The CDR3 runs 15 residues. CDR3 nucleotide sequence: TGTGCCAGCAGCTTAAACGCGGGGGGACAGAATGAGCAGTTCTTC. This encodes CASSLNAGGQNEQFF. Complete variable domain (other parts from reference TRBV7-3 and TRBJ2-1): GAGVSQTPSNKVTEKGKYVELRCDPISGHTALYWYRQSLGQGPEFLIYFQGTGAADDSGLPNDRFFAVRPEGSVSTLKIQRTERGDSAVYLCASSLNAGGQNEQFFGPGTRLTVL.

The chain has TRBV6-1 and TRBJ1-1; D is possibly TRBD1 (5 bases). This CDR3 is built from 14 residues. Germline V gives CDR1 MNHNS, CDR2 SASEGT. Trimming removed 3 bases at V and 4 bases at J, with 12 bases between. The CDR3 DNA sequence: TGTGCCAGCAGTGATGTCAGGGTGGGCACTGAAGCTTTCTTT. Translated: CASSDVRVGTEAFF.

The genes are TRBV6-5 and TRBJ2-3; D gene unclear. The CDR3 is 16 residues long. Germline values: CDR1 MNHEY, CDR2 SVGAGI. Trimming removed 0 bases from V and 2 bases from J, with 12 bases in between. The DNA for the CDR3 is TGTGCCAGCAGTTACTCGAGGTCGAGGACCACAGATACGCAGTATTTT. It yields the protein CASSYSRSRTTDTQYF.